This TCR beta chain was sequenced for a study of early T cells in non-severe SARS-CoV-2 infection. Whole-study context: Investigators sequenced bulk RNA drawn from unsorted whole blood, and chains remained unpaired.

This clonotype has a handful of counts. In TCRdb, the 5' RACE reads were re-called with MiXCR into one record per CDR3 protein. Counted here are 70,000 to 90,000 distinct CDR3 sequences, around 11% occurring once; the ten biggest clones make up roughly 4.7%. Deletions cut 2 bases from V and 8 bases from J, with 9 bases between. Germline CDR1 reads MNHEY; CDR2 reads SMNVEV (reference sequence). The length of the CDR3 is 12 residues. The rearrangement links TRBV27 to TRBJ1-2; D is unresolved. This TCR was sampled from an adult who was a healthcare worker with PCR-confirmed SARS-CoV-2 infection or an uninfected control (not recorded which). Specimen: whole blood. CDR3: CASSLSASGYTF. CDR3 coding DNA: TGTGCCAGCAGTTTAAGTGCGAGCGGCTACACCTTC.